The sequence of this TCR beta chain was determined in a study of cytomegalovirus exposure and HLA in healthy donors. Study-level findings and limits: In vitro assays verified that a few CMV-associated chains recognized CMV antigens specifically.

Vbeta (60) and Jbeta (13) primers were used in the PCR. Measured with immunoSEQ multiplex PCR; TCRdb has only the in-frame clones, and not every one. The sample carries about 120,000 clones, 50% to 65% recorded once. As to this clone: Its antigen is unidentified.

From germline, CDR1 is MNHEY and CDR2 SMNVEV (reference sequence). The V and J ends lost 7 bases and 4 bases respectively, with 11 bases between them. CDR3 length: 13 residues. The chain joins TRBV27 to TRBJ2-1; D is possibly TRBD2 (6 bases). Sequencing was performed on PBMCs. This receptor was identified in a man in his forties or fifties in good health and CMV-seropositive. CDR3 amino acids: CASKGGAYNEQFF. DNA of the CDR3: TGTGCCAGCAAAGGAGGGGCTTACAATGAGCAGTTCTTC.